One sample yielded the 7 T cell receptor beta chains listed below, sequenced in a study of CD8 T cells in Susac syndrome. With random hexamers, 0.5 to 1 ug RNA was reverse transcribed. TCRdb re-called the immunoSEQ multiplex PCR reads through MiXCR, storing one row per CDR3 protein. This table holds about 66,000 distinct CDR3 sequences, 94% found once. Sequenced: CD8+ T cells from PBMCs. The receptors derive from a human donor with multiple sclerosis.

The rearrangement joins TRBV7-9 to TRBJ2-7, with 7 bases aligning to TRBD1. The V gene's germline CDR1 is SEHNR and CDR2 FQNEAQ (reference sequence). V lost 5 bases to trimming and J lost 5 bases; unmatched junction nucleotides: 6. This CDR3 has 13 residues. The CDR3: CASSRRQGDEQYF. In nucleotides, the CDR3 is TGTGCCAGCAGCCGTCGACAGGGAGACGAGCAGTACTTC.

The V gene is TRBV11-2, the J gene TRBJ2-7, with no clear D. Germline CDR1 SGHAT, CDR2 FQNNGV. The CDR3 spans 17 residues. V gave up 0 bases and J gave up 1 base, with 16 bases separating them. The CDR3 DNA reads TGTGCCAGCAGCTTAGATCTGCCTGAAAACCTTTCCTACGAGCAGTACTTC. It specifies CASSLDLPENLSYEQYF.

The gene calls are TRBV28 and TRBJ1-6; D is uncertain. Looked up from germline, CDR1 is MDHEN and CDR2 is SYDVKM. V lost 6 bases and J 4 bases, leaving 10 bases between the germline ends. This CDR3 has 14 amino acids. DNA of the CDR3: TGTGCCAGCAGCCACCGACAATATAATTCACCCCTCCACTTT. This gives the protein CASSHRQYNSPLHF.

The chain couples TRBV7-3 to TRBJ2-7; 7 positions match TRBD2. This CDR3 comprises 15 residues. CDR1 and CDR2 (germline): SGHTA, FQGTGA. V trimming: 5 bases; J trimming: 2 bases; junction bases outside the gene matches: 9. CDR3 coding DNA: TGTGCCAGCAGCCTAATTGCGGGAGAGGCCTACGAGCAGTACTTC. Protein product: CASSLIAGEAYEQYF.

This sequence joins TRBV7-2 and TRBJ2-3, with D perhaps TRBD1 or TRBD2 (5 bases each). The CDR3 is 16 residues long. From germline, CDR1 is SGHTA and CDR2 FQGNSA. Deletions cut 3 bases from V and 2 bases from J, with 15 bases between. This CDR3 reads CASSFQGEGPTDTQYF. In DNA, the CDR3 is TGTGCCAGCAGCTTCCAGGGAGAGGGCCCCACAGATACGCAGTATTTT.

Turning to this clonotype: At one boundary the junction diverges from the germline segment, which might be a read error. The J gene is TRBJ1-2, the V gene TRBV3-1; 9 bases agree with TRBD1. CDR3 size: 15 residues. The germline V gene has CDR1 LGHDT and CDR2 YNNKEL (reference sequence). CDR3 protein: CASTQRGQGSRDYTF. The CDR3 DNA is TGTGCCAGCACCCAAAGGGGACAGGGTAGTCGAGACTACACCTTC.

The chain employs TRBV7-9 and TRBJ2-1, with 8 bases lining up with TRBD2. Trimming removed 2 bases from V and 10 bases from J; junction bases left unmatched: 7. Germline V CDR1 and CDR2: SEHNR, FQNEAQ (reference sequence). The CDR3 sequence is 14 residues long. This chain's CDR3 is CASSLPLLAAEQFF. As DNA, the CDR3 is TGTGCCAGCAGCTTACCCTTACTAGCGGCCGAGCAGTTCTTC.